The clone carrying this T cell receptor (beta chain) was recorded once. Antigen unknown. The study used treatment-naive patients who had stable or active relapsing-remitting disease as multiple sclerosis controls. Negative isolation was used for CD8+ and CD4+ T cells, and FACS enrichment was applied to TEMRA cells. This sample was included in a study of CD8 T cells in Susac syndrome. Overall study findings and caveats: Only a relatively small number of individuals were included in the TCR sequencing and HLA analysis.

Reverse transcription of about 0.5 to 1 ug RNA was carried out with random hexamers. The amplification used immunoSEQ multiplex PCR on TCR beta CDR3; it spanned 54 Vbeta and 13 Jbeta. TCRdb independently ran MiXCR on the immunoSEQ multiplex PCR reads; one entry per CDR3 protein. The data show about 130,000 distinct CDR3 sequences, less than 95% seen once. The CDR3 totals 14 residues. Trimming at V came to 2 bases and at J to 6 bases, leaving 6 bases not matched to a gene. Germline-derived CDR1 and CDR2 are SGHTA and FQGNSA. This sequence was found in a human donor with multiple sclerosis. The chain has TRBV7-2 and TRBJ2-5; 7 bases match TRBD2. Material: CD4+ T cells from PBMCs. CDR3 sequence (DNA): TGTGCCAGCAGCTTAATGGGGGAGGGAAAGACCCAGTACTTC. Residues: CASSLMGEGKTQYF.